This record concerns one T cell receptor beta chain sequence. Its antigen is currently unknown. This sample is part of a study of shared clonotypes between healthy human individuals. In the study overall: The cohort comprised two women and a few men. Their ages spanned 18 to 49 years.

V lost 3 bases and J 7 bases, leaving 18 bases between the germline ends. This CDR3 is 16 amino acids long. Germline V lookup: CDR1 MGHRA, CDR2 YSYEKL. General observations from the study: The study generally estimated greater richness for naive than memory subsets. Researchers sampled blood only, noting tissue repertoires likely differ.

Sorted subsets were amplified in replicate PCRs using around 200 ng DNA, 25,000 to 30,000 T cell genomes. The method was immunoSEQ multiplex PCR; TCRdb's version includes in-frame clones alone and lacks a portion of them. Of 2 million to 2.5 million clones in the sample, just over 90% were seen once. The rearrangement joins TRBV4-1 to TRBJ2-2; tentatively, D is TRBD1 or TRBD2 (6 bases each). The sequenced sample was naive CD4+ T cells from PBMCs. Subset defined: CD45RA+ positively selected. This sequence was found in a man between 18 and 35 years old in good health. Some clones in this sample may be carry-over from other donors' samples. The DNA of the CDR3 is TGCGCCAGCAGCCAGAGCTGGGGGCGCGGGGTCGGGGAGCTGTTTTTT. Its translation is CASSQSWGRGVGELFF.